What follows describes a single T cell receptor (beta chain). The antigen it recognizes is unknown. The sample holds no much larger clone one base away, and base qualities are not on file. Libraries were prepared through PCR. Sequencing was carried out with an Illumina HiSeq 4000. Bulk TCR libraries were prepared as previously described, using TCR primers listed in Table S5. The Qiagen AllPrep DNA/RNA kit was used to purify total RNA. Before analysis, reads from multiple sequencing runs of one library were combined. For the original study's pipeline: Reads were retained only if an exact TCR constant sequence was present, and the retained reads were trimmed to 150 nt and grouped according to their 12-nt molecular barcodes. Reads inside each barcode group were sub-clustered using a 15% Levenshtein threshold, and a quality-weighted consensus sequence was constructed for each RNA molecule. Non-functional sequences were removed, as were lower-count sequences one edit away from another. Based on a fit of two negative binomial distributions, barcode sub-clusters having less than 20% of the maximum read count were discarded. TCRdb ran its own pipeline on the public reads, namely fastp trimming at Q25 and MiXCR clone calling, and kept in-frame beta chains. Records with the same CDR3 protein are collapsed into one entry carrying the most frequent genes and DNA. What appears here as the V and J calls and clone size reflects TCRdb's work, not the paper's. The sample has about 510,000 distinct CDR3 sequences on record, 20% to 25% of them singletons. The ten biggest clones cover 0.7% to 1% of the sample.

These data belong to a study of molecular identifiers for immune sequencing clone quantification (dated by TCRdb to between 2017 and 2018). The study in broad terms: For a replicate experiment, RNA from roughly 21,000 or 96,000 naive CD8 T cells was divided into five aliquots, of which four were sequenced. This methods study used CD8 T cells to benchmark TCR RNA copy counting and molecular-identifier clustering-based TCR repertoire sequencing (MIDCIRS). The paper as a whole reports these results and caveats: When barcode sub-clustering was not used, chimeric consensus sequences inflated TCR diversity, with chimeras reaching as high as 47%. The naive libraries included spiked-in Jurkat TCR RNA (about 9 copies' worth), and this Jurkat TCR RNA is not part of the donor repertoire. In CMV-specific effector cells, clones with more than 20 RNA copies accounted for over 97% of molecules, whereas in naive cells such clones accounted for under 1%. Spiked-in Jurkat TCR RNA equivalent to a single cell was reported to be detectable even among more than 900,000 naive CD8 T cells. The sizes of highly expanded clones could end up underestimated when identical TCR molecules share a barcode. Modeling indicated approximately 3 TCR RNA copies recovered per cell, compared with 9.5 to 10 by digital PCR, which implies a capture efficiency of 25% to 35%.

Libraries of naive CD8 T cells were built from anywhere between roughly 17,000 and 1,100,000 sorted cells, with 10%, 30% or 50% of the purified RNA used. On a BD FACSAria II, naive CD8 T cells were FACS-sorted as CD8+CD4-CCR7+CD45RA+ and collected into RLT Plus buffer. To test detection sensitivity, Jurkat RNA equivalent to nine to ten TCR copies was spiked into samples of roughly 18,000-1,000,000 naive CD8 T cells. CD8 T cells were enriched using RosetteSep CD8+ T Cell Enrichment Cocktail and Ficoll-Paque, and the enriched cells then underwent ACK red cell lysis. The source material was naive CD8+ T cells from blood, with Jurkat cell RNA spiked in. The cell subset or site label corresponds to: FACS-sorted CD8+CD4-CCR7+CD45RA+ naive T cells. The TCR was taken from a human donor in good health. Some libraries in this study had Jurkat cell RNA spiked in.

The bases are TGTGCCAGCAGTTCAGGACAGGCCGCAACTAATGAAAAACTGTTTTTT. The encoded protein is CASSSGQAATNEKLFF. The rearrangement joined TRBV7-9 to TRBJ1-4; the junction holds 7 bases that match TRBD1. Via the germline V gene (reference sequence), CDR1 is SEHNR and CDR2 FQNEAQ. Trimmed from V: 6 bases; trimmed from J: 0 bases; junction bases lacking a gene match: 7. From its cysteine to its phenylalanine, the CDR3 spans 16 amino acids. Only the CDR3 part of the read is kept: 48 bases, read in frame from the first base. The variable domain in full, with residues beyond the CDR3 obtained from the reference TRBV7-9 and TRBJ1-4 genes, is DTGVSQNPRHKITKRGQNVTFRCDPISEHNRLYWYRQTLGQGPEFLTYFQNEAQLEKSRLLSDRFSAERPKGSFSTLEIQRTEQGDSAMYLCASSSGQAATNEKLFFGSGTQLSVL.